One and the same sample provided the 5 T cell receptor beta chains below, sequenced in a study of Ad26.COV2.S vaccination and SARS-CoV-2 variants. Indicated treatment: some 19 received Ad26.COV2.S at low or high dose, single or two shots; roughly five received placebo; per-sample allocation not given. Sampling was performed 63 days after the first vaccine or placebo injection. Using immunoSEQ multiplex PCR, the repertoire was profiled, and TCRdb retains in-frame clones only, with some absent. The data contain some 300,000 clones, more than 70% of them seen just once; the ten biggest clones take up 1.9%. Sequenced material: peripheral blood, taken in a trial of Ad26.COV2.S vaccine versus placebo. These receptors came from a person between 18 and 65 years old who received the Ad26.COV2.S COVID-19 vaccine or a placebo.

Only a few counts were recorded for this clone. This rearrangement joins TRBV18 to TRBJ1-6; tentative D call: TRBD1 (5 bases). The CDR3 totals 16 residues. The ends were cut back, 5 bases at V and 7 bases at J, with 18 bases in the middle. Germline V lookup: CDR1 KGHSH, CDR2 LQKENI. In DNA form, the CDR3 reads TGTGCCAGCTCATTCGCCCGGGACCAAGGAAATTCACCCCTCCACTTT. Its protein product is CASSFARDQGNSPLHF.

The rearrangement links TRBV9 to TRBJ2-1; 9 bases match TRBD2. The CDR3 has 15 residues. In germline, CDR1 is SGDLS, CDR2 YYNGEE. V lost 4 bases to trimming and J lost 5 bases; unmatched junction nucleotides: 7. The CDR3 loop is CASSPRTSAHNEQFF. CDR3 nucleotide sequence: TGTGCCAGCAGCCCACGGACTAGCGCCCACAATGAGCAGTTCTTC.

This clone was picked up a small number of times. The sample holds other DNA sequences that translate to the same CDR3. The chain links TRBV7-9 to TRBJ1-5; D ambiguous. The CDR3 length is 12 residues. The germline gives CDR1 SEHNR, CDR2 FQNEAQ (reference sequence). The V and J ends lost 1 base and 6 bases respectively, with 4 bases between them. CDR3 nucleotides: TGTGCCAGCAGCTTAGGAACTCAGCCCCAGCATTTT. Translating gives CASSLGTQPQHF.

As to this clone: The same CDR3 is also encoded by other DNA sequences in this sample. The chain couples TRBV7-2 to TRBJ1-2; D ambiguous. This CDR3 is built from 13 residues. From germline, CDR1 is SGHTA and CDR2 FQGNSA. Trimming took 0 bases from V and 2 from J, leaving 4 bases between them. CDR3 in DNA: TGTGCCAGCAGCTTAGCTGGGAACTATGGCTACACCTTC. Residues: CASSLAGNYGYTF.

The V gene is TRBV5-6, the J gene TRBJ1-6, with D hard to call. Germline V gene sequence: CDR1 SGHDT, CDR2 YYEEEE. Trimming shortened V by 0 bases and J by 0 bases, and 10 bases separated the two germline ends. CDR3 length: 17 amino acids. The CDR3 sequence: CASSLDRESSYNSPLHF. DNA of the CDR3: TGTGCCAGCAGCTTGGATAGGGAGAGCTCCTATAATTCACCCCTCCACTTT.